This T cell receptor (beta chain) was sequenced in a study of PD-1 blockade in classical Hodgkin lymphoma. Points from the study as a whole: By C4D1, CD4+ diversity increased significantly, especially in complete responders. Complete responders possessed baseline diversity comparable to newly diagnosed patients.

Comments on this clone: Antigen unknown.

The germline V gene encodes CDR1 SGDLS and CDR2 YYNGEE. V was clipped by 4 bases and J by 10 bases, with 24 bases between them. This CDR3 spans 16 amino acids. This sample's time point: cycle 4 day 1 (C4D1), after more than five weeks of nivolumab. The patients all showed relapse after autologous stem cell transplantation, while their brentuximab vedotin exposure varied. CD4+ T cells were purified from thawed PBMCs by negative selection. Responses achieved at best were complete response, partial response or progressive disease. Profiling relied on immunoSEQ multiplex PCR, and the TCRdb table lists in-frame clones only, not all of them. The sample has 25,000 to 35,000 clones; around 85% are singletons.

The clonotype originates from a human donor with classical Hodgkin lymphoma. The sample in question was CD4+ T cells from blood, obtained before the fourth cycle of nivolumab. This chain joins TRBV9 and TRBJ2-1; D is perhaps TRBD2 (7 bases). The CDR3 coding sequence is TGTGCCAGCAGCTTTAGAGGGGGAGGGCCGGTCGGAGAGCAGTTCTTC. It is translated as CASSFRGGGPVGEQFF.